This paragraph reports one T cell receptor (beta chain). These data come from a study of blood T cell repertoires in COVID-19. The assay was immunoSEQ multiplex PCR, and TCRdb's table has in-frame clones only and misses some. The table includes about 180,000 clones, 82% detected once. V lost 1 base to trimming and J lost 5 bases; unmatched junction nucleotides: 9. This CDR3 region has 16 residues. Germline V CDR1 and CDR2: LGHNA, YSLEER. The TCR originated in a woman aged 70-85 years with acute or convalescent COVID-19. Sequenced sample: peripheral blood. The chain links TRBV4-3 to TRBJ2-7, with 9 bases that match TRBD1. CDR3 DNA sequence: TGCGCCAGCAGCCAAGGGAACAGGGGGCAAGAAGACGAGCAGTACTTC. Translation: CASSQGNRGQEDEQYF.